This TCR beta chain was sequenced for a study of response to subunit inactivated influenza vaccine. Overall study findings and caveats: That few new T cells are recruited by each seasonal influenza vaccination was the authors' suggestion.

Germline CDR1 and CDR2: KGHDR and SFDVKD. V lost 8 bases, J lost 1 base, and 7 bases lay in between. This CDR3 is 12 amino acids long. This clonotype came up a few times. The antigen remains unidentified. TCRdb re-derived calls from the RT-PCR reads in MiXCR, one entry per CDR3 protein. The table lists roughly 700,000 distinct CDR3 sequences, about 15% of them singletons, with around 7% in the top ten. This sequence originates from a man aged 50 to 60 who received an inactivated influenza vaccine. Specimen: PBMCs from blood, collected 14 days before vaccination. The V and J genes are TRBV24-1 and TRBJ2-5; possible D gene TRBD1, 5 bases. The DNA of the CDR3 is TGTGCCACCAAGGGGCTCCAAGAGACCCAGTACTTC. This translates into CATKGLQETQYF.